The 20 T cell receptor beta chains below were found in one sample sequenced in a study of early T cells in non-severe SARS-CoV-2 infection. TCRdb used MiXCR to reprocess the 5' RACE reads, holding one entry per CDR3 protein. The sample consists of some 49,000 distinct CDR3 sequences, roughly 10% of them appearing once. The sequenced material came from whole blood. These receptors were collected from an adult who was a healthcare worker with PCR-confirmed SARS-CoV-2 infection or an uninfected control (not recorded which).

This clonotype is labeled medium-sized. This chain uses TRBV5-5 with TRBJ1-6; no reliable D call. The CDR3 has 15 residues. The ends were cut back, 5 bases at V and 3 bases at J, with 12 bases in the middle. From germline, CDR1 is SGHKS and CDR2 YYEKEE (reference sequence). The CDR3 here is CASSLRLIYNSPLHF. In DNA, the CDR3 is TGTGCCAGCAGTCTCAGACTGATCTATAATTCACCCCTCCACTTT. Full variable domain (missing parts from reference TRBV5-5 and TRBJ1-6): DAGVTQSPTHLIKTRGQQVTLRCSPISGHKSVSWYQQVLGQGPQFIFQYYEKEERGRGNFPDRFSARQFPNYSSELNVNALLLGDSALYLCASSLRLIYNSPLHFGNGTRLTVT.

In its sample, this clonotype is medium-sized. This chain uses TRBV5-1 with TRBJ2-6; no definite D call. The CDR3 is 14 residues long. Trimming pared 4 bases from V and 2 bases from J, leaving 7 bases between. Per the germline V gene, CDR1 is SGHRS and CDR2 is YFSETQ. The CDR3 reads CASSLRPGANVLTF. The CDR3 coding sequence is TGCGCCAGCAGCCTAAGGCCTGGGGCCAACGTCCTGACTTTC.

This sequence joins TRBV6-2 or TRBV6-3 and TRBJ2-3; D is perhaps TRBD1 (5 bases). CDR1 is MNHEY, CDR2 SVGEGT, per germline. The CDR3 spans 14 residues. Deletions cut 7 bases from V and 2 bases from J, with 13 bases between. CDR3 nucleotides: TGTGCCAGCACTCCGCTGGGGCACACAGATACGCAGTATTTT. Its translation is CASTPLGHTDTQYF.

This clonotype appeared a few times. The rearrangement joins TRBV20-1 to TRBJ2-7, with a possible D match to TRBD1 (6 bases). With 5 bases removed from V and 0 bases from J, the gap between germline ends came to 11 bases. This CDR3 region has 13 residues. From germline, CDR1 is DFQATT and CDR2 SNEGSKA (reference sequence). The CDR3 DNA reads as TGCAGTGCTCAAGGGGGTATCTCCTACGAGCAGTACTTC. Amino acids: CSAQGGISYEQYF.

There are many counts of this clonotype. The chain combines TRBV18 with TRBJ2-3; D is uncertain. The CDR3 has 14 residues. From germline, CDR1 is KGHSH and CDR2 LQKENI. V was trimmed by 3 bases and J by 1 base, leaving 8 bases between them. The chain's CDR3 is CASSPTPGTDTQYF. The CDR3 DNA follows: TGTGCCAGCTCACCTACCCCCGGCACAGATACGCAGTATTTT.

This clonotype was observed at least ten times. The V gene is TRBV11-3, the J gene TRBJ2-3; 7 bases line up with TRBD2. J lost 1 base, V lost 3 bases, and 1 base had no gene match. This CDR3 has 14 amino acids. Germline CDR1 and CDR2: SGHNT and YENEEA. The CDR3 sequence is CASSFRGGTDTQYF. The DNA for the CDR3 is TGTGCCAGCAGCTTCCGGGGGGGCACAGATACGCAGTATTTT.

There are many counts of this clonotype. The chain is built from TRBV21-1 and TRBJ1-4. TRBV21-1 has pseudogene status. This CDR3 comprises 15 residues. CDR3 protein: CASSKDGPNNEKLFF. The CDR3 nucleotides are TGTGCCAGCAGCAAAGACGGACCGAATAATGAAAAACTGTTTTTT.

The rearrangement links TRBV6-6 to TRBJ2-1, with D uncertain. V lost 7 bases to trimming and J lost 0 bases, with 10 bases between them. This CDR3 has 14 residues. The germline CDR1 and CDR2 sequences are MNHNY and SVGAGI (reference sequence). For the CDR3, the DNA is TGTGCCAGCACCCACGGCGGCTCCTACAATGAGCAGTTCTTC. Protein: CASTHGGSYNEQFF.

The chain recombines TRBV6-2 or TRBV6-3 with TRBJ2-1; a weak D match, TRBD2 (6 bases). The CDR3 length is 15 residues. The ends were cut back, 8 bases at V and 9 bases at J, with 23 bases in the middle. Germline V gene data show CDR1 as MNHEY and CDR2 as SVGEGT. The CDR3 sequence is CASVSWDSGMGEQFF. CDR3 sequence (DNA): TGTGCCAGCGTATCGTGGGACTCCGGCATGGGTGAGCAGTTCTTC.

This clonotype was observed many times. The J gene is TRBJ2-3, the V gene TRBV20-1; 7 bases fit TRBD2. Trimming at V came to 2 bases and at J to 0 bases, leaving 11 bases not matched to a gene. This CDR3 spans 17 amino acids. Germline-derived CDR1 and CDR2 are DFQATT and SNEGSKA (reference sequence). CDR3 amino acids: CSARSNTQRGSTDTQYF. CDR3 sequence (DNA): TGCAGTGCTAGATCCAATACCCAGCGGGGCAGCACAGATACGCAGTATTTT.

This clonotype was seen more than once but under ten times. The chain links TRBV20-1 to TRBJ1-4; D gene uncertain. Germline CDR1 is DFQATT and CDR2 is SNEGSKA (reference sequence). The V end lost 0 bases, the J end lost 0 bases, and 8 bases lay between the germline ends. This CDR3 spans 15 amino acids. In DNA, the CDR3 is TGCAGTGCTAGAGATCCCAAGACAACTAATGAAAAACTGTTTTTT. Its translation: CSARDPKTTNEKLFF.

Many counts were recorded for this clonotype. The chain recombines TRBV7-2 with TRBJ2-7; 10 nucleotides match TRBD2. V lost 3 bases and J lost 2; bases outside the gene matches: 4. CDR1 SGHTA and CDR2 FQGNSA come from the germline V gene. This CDR3 has 15 amino acids. The CDR3 here is CASSLDTSGAYEQYF. CDR3 sequence (DNA): TGTGCCAGCAGCTTGGATACTAGCGGGGCCTACGAGCAGTACTTC.

This clonotype was observed many times. The rearrangement links TRBV7-2 to TRBJ1-5, with 7 bases fitting TRBD1. J gave up 1 base and V 4 bases, and 7 bases lay outside the gene matches. Germline CDR1 reads SGHTA; CDR2 reads FQGNSA. CDR3 size: 16 residues. CDR3 sequence (DNA): TGTGCCAGCAGCTCTCAAGCAGGGGGAAGCAATCAGCCCCAGCATTTT. It specifies CASSSQAGGSNQPQHF.

This clonotype was seen many times. This chain connects TRBV4-3 to TRBJ1-2; D remains ambiguous. The CDR3 has 16 amino acids. The ends were cut back, 0 bases at V and 0 bases at J, with 11 bases in the middle. Germline V gene data show CDR1 as LGHNA and CDR2 as YSLEER. CDR3 in amino acids: CASSQDIATANYGYTF. The CDR3 nucleotides read TGCGCCAGCAGCCAAGATATCGCGACGGCTAACTATGGCTACACCTTC.

CDR3 bases: TGTGCCAGCAGTAAAGCGGAGCAGTTCTTC. Translated: CASSKAEQFF. The gene calls are TRBV6-2 or TRBV6-3 and TRBJ2-1; D gene ambiguous. CDR1 and CDR2 from the germline V gene are MNHEY and SVGEGT. With 5 bases removed from V and 10 bases from J, the gap between germline ends came to 6 bases. The CDR3 runs to 10 residues.

The chain joins TRBV20-1 to TRBJ2-2; unclear D gene. Germline V CDR1 and CDR2: DFQATT, SNEGSKA (reference sequence). The V gene lost 6 bases and the J gene lost 1 base, with 15 bases spanning the gap. The CDR3 has 15 amino acids. Here the CDR3 reads CSAPEGGRNTGELFF. As DNA, the CDR3 is TGCAGTGCCCCCGAAGGTGGACGGAACACCGGGGAGCTGTTTTTT.

The chain is built from TRBV10-3 and TRBJ2-7; D is perhaps TRBD2 (5 bases). Germline lookup yields CDR1 ENHRY and CDR2 SYGVKD. V was cut by 3 bases and J by 1 base, with 16 bases left in between. CDR3 size: 16 residues. DNA of the CDR3: TGTGCCATCAGTGATTCCGGGGTGTCCCCTTCCTACGAGCAGTACTTC. Translated: CAISDSGVSPSYEQYF.

The chain links TRBV5-5 to TRBJ2-1; a possible D gene is TRBD2 (5 bases). Germline loops: CDR1 SGHKS, CDR2 YYEKEE (reference sequence). Deletions cut 3 bases from V and 5 bases from J, with 6 bases between. The CDR3 has 12 amino acids. The CDR3 DNA follows: TGTGCCAGCAGCTATAGCGACAATGAGCAGTTCTTC. It specifies CASSYSDNEQFF.

In this sample, this clonotype turned up a few times. The chain has TRBV28 and TRBJ2-7; perhaps D is TRBD1 or TRBD2 (5 bases each). The CDR3 loop spans 12 amino acids. Trimming pared 7 bases from V and 3 bases from J, leaving 10 bases between. In germline, CDR1 is MDHEN, CDR2 SYDVKM. CDR3 amino acids: CASMGVFYEQYF. DNA of the CDR3: TGTGCCAGCATGGGGGTCTTCTACGAGCAGTACTTC.

This clonotype showed up just a few times. The chain uses TRBV7-9 and TRBJ1-2; no clear D. Trimming pared 5 bases from V and 6 bases from J, leaving 13 bases between. CDR3 length: 13 residues. Looked up from germline, CDR1 is SEHNR and CDR2 is FQNEAQ (reference sequence). The CDR3 loop reads CASSSLVPNGYTF. The CDR3 DNA reads TGTGCCAGCAGCAGCCTAGTCCCGAATGGCTACACCTTC.